These T cell receptor beta chains were read from a single sample in a study of blood T cell repertoires in COVID-19. Some clones are missing from TCRdb's copy, which holds only in-frame ones; the method was immunoSEQ multiplex PCR. The sample lists about 310,000 clones, about nine tenths occurring once. The sequenced material came from peripheral blood. The origin of the receptors is a man aged 45-65 years with active or convalescent COVID-19. Both conserved end residues are part of each CDR3. Fields, in order: V gene, D gene, J gene, clone size, CDR3 DNA, CDR3 protein. The D gene is left open where the match is weak. Clone sizes are given selectively: once, few, many, or a class where the clone is expanded.

>TRBV5-1|TRBD1|TRBJ2-1|NA
TGCGCCAGCAGCCGAACAGACAGGGAAAACAATGAGCAGTTCTTC
CASSRTDRENNEQFF
>TRBV20-1|TRBD1|TRBJ2-5|NA
TGCAGTGCTAGTCCGGGGACAGTACACCAAGAGACCCAGTACTTC
CSASPGTVHQETQYF
>TRBV5-4|TRBD1|TRBJ2-5|NA
TGTGCCAGCAGCCAAGGACAGGGGGTCGCATCACAAGAGACCCAGTACTTC
CASSQGQGVASQETQYF
>TRBV30|NA|TRBJ1-1|once
TGTGCCTGGAGTGTACAATCGGGAACTGAAGCTTTCTTT
CAWSVQSGTEAFF
>TRBV2|NA|TRBJ2-3|NA
TGTGCCAGCAGTTCATATTTAGCGGCTAGCACAGATACGCAGTATTTT
CASSSYLAASTDTQYF
>TRBV4-1|NA|TRBJ1-2|few
TGCGCCAGCAGCCAGCAAAACAGGGTTATCGTGCGGCGCTACACCTTC
CASSQQNRVIVRRYTF
>TRBV10-3|NA|TRBJ1-5|NA
TGTGCCATCAACGATCAGGGGCTCAGCAATCAGCCCCAGCATTTT
CAINDQGLSNQPQHF
>TRBV18|TRBD1|TRBJ2-1|NA
TGTGCCAGCTCACCTCGACAGGGCTACAATGAGCAGTTCTTC
CASSPRQGYNEQFF
>TRBV24-1|TRBD1|TRBJ1-5|few
TGTGCCACCAGTGATTGTTCCCCGGGACAGGGATCTCTTGGCAATCAGCCCCAGCATTTT
CATSDCSPGQGSLGNQPQHF
>TRBV28|NA|TRBJ1-4|once
TGTGCCACCCACGAGATGGGGGGGAGTGAAAAACTGTTTTTT
CATHEMGGSEKLFF
>TRBV18|NA|TRBJ2-5|few
TGTGCCAGCTCATCTAAAGAGACCCAGTACTTC
CASSSKETQYF
>TRBV27|NA|TRBJ1-2|NA
TGTGCCAGCAGTGTGGGATTCGGGGTTAACTATGGCTACACCTTC
CASSVGFGVNYGYTF
>TRBV5-4|TRBD1|TRBJ1-1|NA
TGTGCCAGCAGCTTGGACCTTCAGGGGGCGACTGAAGCTTTCTTT
CASSLDLQGATEAFF
>TRBV28|NA|TRBJ1-5|NA
TGTGCCAGCAGTTTTTTTGGCGGCCAGCCCCAGCATTTT
CASSFFGGQPQHF
>TRBV7-6|TRBD1|TRBJ1-4|once
TGTGCCAGCAGCCCACTTCCGCAGACAGGGATTGAAAAACTGTTTTTT
CASSPLPQTGIEKLFF
>TRBV5-4|TRBD1|TRBJ1-1|NA
TGTGCCAGCAGCTTGCCGGCGACGACAGGGGGACCTGAAGCTTTCTTT
CASSLPATTGGPEAFF
>TRBV19|NA|TRBJ2-5|NA
TGTGCCAGTAGTATTGGAATTTTAGGGGTCCAAGAGACCCAGTACTTC
CASSIGILGVQETQYF
>TRBV12-2|NA|TRBJ1-5|NA
TGTGCAAGTCGCCCCCGAGGGGGGGGCGCGGGCAATCAGCCCCAGCATTTT
CASRPRGGGAGNQPQHF
>TRBV5-1|NA|TRBJ2-1|NA
TGCGCCAGCAGCTTGTTTAGTAGTAGCGGAGCCTACAATGAGCAGTTCTTC
CASSLFSSSGAYNEQFF
>TRBV7-2|TRBD2|TRBJ2-7|NA
TGTGCCAGCAGCTTCTACCGGGAGGGGGGCCGGGAGCAGTACTTC
CASSFYREGGREQYF
>TRBV5-1|TRBD2|TRBJ2-7|NA
TGCGCCAGCAGCTTGGTAGGGAGGGCCCCCTACGAGCAGTACTTC
CASSLVGRAPYEQYF
>TRBV7-9|NA|TRBJ1-1|NA
TGTGCCAGCAGCTTAGAAAGGGGCACTGAAGCTTTCTTT
CASSLERGTEAFF
>TRBV5-1|TRBD1|TRBJ2-3|NA
TGCGCCAGCAGCTCTGGACAGGGGGTGACAGATACGCAGTATTTT
CASSSGQGVTDTQYF
>TRBV7-9|NA|TRBJ1-2|NA
TGTGCCAGCGAATACGGGGGGCGAGGAAGCTACACCTTC
CASEYGGRGSYTF
>TRBV2|TRBD1|TRBJ1-2|few
TGTGCCAGCAAGAGGCCGGGACAGGGCGTCGGCTACACCTTC
CASKRPGQGVGYTF
>TRBV16|TRBD1|TRBJ1-5|few
TGTGCCAGCAGCCAATCGGGACAGCACAATCAGCCCCAGCATTTT
CASSQSGQHNQPQHF
>TRBV10-3|NA|TRBJ2-1|NA
TGTGCCATCAGTGACCCTAGCAGTGAGCAGTTCTTC
CAISDPSSEQFF
>TRBV5-6|TRBD1|TRBJ1-4|NA
TGTGCCAGCAGCTCGGCGGGACAGGGGTATGCAACTAATGAAAAACTGTTTTTT
CASSSAGQGYATNEKLFF
>TRBV6-5|NA|TRBJ1-2|NA
TGTGCCAGCAGAAGGGGCTATGGCTACACCTTC
CASRRGYGYTF
>TRBV5-5|TRBD1|TRBJ1-1|NA
TGTGCCAGCAGCCTAACAGGGGGTATCGCTGAAGCTTTCTTT
CASSLTGGIAEAFF
>TRBV30|NA|TRBJ1-5|NA
TGTGCCTGGGGATACAATCAGCCCCAGCATTTT
CAWGYNQPQHF
>TRBV11-3|TRBD1|TRBJ2-2|NA
TGTGCCAGCAGCTCGCAGACCGGGACAGGGAACACCGGGGAGCTGTTTTTT
CASSSQTGTGNTGELFF
>TRBV10-2|NA|TRBJ2-2|NA
TGCGCCAGCATGGTAGTGAACACCGGGGAGCTGTTTTTT
CASMVVNTGELFF
>TRBV30|TRBD2|TRBJ2-3|NA
TGTGCCTGGAACAATCCTAGCGGGGGACCAGATACGCAGTATTTT
CAWNNPSGGPDTQYF
>TRBV5-4|TRBD2|TRBJ2-3|NA
TGTGCCAGCAGCTACCCTCCTAGCGGGGCCGCAGATACGCAGTATTTT
CASSYPPSGAADTQYF
>TRBV6-5|TRBD1|TRBJ1-4|NA
TGTGCCAGCAGTTCCCGACAGGGGGCGAGTGAAAAACTGTTTTTT
CASSSRQGASEKLFF
>TRBV7-2|TRBD1|TRBJ2-5|NA
TGTGCCAGCAGCATTTCTCCGGGACAGGGACAAGAGACCCAGTACTTC
CASSISPGQGQETQYF
>TRBV4-3|NA|TRBJ2-7|NA
TGCGCCAGCAGCCAAGAGGGTAGGAGCGAGCAGTACTTC
CASSQEGRSEQYF
>TRBV3-1/TRBV3-2|NA|TRBJ1-1|NA
TGTGCCAGCAGCCAAGATAACTTGAACACTGAAGCTTTCTTT
CASSQDNLNTEAFF
>TRBV7-9|TRBD1|TRBJ1-4|NA
TGTGCCAGCAGATTGGGACAGGGGGTACGAGAAAAACTGTTTTTT
CASRLGQGVREKLFF
>TRBV2|NA|TRBJ1-1|NA
TGTGCCAGCAGTACCCGCTCGAGGAACACTGAAGCTTTCTTT
CASSTRSRNTEAFF
>TRBV6-2/TRBV6-3|NA|TRBJ2-3|once
TGTGCCAGCAGTTACTCGTACGAAGGGGAAGCCACAGATACGCAGTATTTT
CASSYSYEGEATDTQYF
>TRBV28|NA|TRBJ1-5|NA
TGTGCCAGCAGTTCGGGTGATCAGCCCCAGCATTTT
CASSSGDQPQHF
>TRBV24-1|TRBD1|TRBJ2-7|NA
TGTGCCACCAGTGATCCTGGACAGGGAGCCTTTCAGTACTTC
CATSDPGQGAFQYF
>TRBV5-1|NA|TRBJ2-2|NA
TGCGCCAGCAGCTTGGAGGCGGCCGGGGAGCTGTTTTTT
CASSLEAAGELFF
>TRBV28|NA|TRBJ2-5|NA
TGTGCCACTCATAGCCCGGGATTGCAAGAGACCCAGTACTTC
CATHSPGLQETQYF
>TRBV2|TRBD1|TRBJ2-2|NA
TGTGCCAGCAGGGGACAGGGGAACACCGGGGAGCTGTTTTTT
CASRGQGNTGELFF
>TRBV6-5|NA|TRBJ1-1|NA
TGTGCCAGCAGTTACTCGATGGCCGAAAATGAAGCTTTCTTT
CASSYSMAENEAFF
>TRBV15|TRBD1|TRBJ2-5|NA
TGTGCCACCAGCCCCGGGACAGGTTTTAGGTCGGAGACCCAGTACTTC
CATSPGTGFRSETQYF
>TRBV3-1/TRBV3-2|NA|TRBJ2-1|NA
TGTGCCAGCAGCCAAGCCCCGGACAGCAATGAGCAGTTCTTC
CASSQAPDSNEQFF
>TRBV5-1|TRBD1|TRBJ1-1|NA
TGCGCCAGCAGCTTGGTGTTCGACAGGGAGTACACTGAAGCTTTCTTT
CASSLVFDREYTEAFF
>TRBV13|NA|TRBJ2-7|NA
TGTGCCAGCAGCTCAGGGGCTCGCCCCTACGAGCAGTACTTC
CASSSGARPYEQYF
>TRBV28|TRBD2|TRBJ2-7|NA
TGTGCCAGCAGCTCCATCTCGGGGGGGGCCGTGTACTTC
CASSSISGGAVYF
>TRBV14|NA|TRBJ2-7|NA
TGTGCCAGCAGCCCCCAGGGGTACGAGCAGTACTTC
CASSPQGYEQYF
>TRBV28|TRBD1|TRBJ1-5|NA
TGTGCCAGCAGTTTGGCCCGGACAGGCTATAGCAATCAGCCCCAGCATTTT
CASSLARTGYSNQPQHF